These 29 T cell receptor beta chains share one sample of origin, sequenced in a study of breast tumors, draining lymph nodes, adjacent tissues. TCRdb passed the multiplex PCR reads through MiXCR, listing each CDR3 protein once. The repertoire holds roughly 130,000 distinct CDR3 sequences, 20% seen once, with about 3.7% in the top ten. Samples came from axillary lymph nodes draining the breast cancer. Sequences were obtained from axillary lymph node tissue. The receptor set was obtained from a female donor with breast cancer. Some clones in this sample may be carry-over from other donors' samples.

This clonotype showed up many times. This chain links TRBV20-1 with TRBJ2-1, with 9 bases identical to TRBD2. The CDR3 spans 17 residues. J gave up 6 bases and V 0 bases, and 12 bases lay outside the gene matches. Germline values: CDR1 DFQATT, CDR2 SNEGSKA (reference sequence). CDR3 residues: CSAREWAGGGPSNEQFF. Here the CDR3 DNA reads TGCAGTGCTAGAGAGTGGGCGGGAGGGGGACCCTCCAATGAGCAGTTCTTC.

Regarding this clonotype: Since a much larger clone is just one base distant, this may be a read error. The chain has TRBV19 and TRBJ1-5, with TRBD1 matching over 8 bases. The V gene end was trimmed by 4 bases and the J gene end by 1 base; junction bases not matched to a gene: 9. Per germline, CDR1 LNHDA and CDR2 SQIVND (reference sequence). The CDR3 is 17 amino acids. CDR3 region: CASSRWTGQISNQPQHF. CDR3 sequence (DNA): TGTGCCAGTAGTAGATGGACAGGGCAAATAAGCAATCAGCCCCAGCATTTT.

The table lists this clonotype with many counts. This chain joins TRBV15 and TRBJ2-5, with D perhaps matching TRBD1 or TRBD2 (6 bases each). CDR3 length equals 14 residues. Germline V CDR1 and CDR2: LNHNV, YYDKDF (reference sequence). With 5 bases removed from V and 5 bases from J, the gap between germline ends came to 15 bases. The CDR3 DNA reads as TGTGCCACCAGCCCCTCGGGGGCCTTGGAGACCCAGTACTTC. This encodes CATSPSGALETQYF.

This clonotype was detected ten times or more. V usage is TRBV5-1 and J usage is TRBJ2-5; D may correspond to TRBD1 or TRBD2 (5 bases each). Germline CDR1 reads SGHRS; CDR2 reads YFSETQ. The germline V and J ends were trimmed by 7 bases and 0 bases, with 10 bases remaining between them. This CDR3 spans 13 amino acids. CDR3 nucleotides: TGCGCCAGCCAGGGACCTGACCAAGAGACCCAGTACTTC. It translates to CASQGPDQETQYF.

In this sample, this clonotype turned up many times. The V call is TRBV28, the J call TRBJ2-7; D unclear. Trimming stripped 3 bases from V and 3 bases from J, with 6 bases between. Germline V gene sequence: CDR1 MDHEN, CDR2 SYDVKM. The CDR3 extends over 12 amino acids. DNA for the CDR3: TGTGCCAGCAGTTTTCTCCACTACGAGCAGTACTTC. It encodes CASSFLHYEQYF. Looking up the rest from reference TRBV28 and TRBJ2-7 gives the full variable domain: DVKVTQSSRYLVKRTGEKVFLECVQDMDHENMFWYRQDPGLGLRLIYFSYDVKMKEKGDIPEGYSVSREKKERFSLILESASTNQTSMYLCASSFLHYEQYFGPGTRLTVT.

Comments on this clonotype: This may stem from a read error, because a much larger clone lies one nucleotide away. V usage is TRBV12-3 or TRBV12-4 and J usage is TRBJ2-3; 11 bases fit TRBD2. This CDR3 has 19 amino acids. The junction had 19 bases not matched to a gene; V was cut back by 7 bases and J by 4 bases. The CDR3 nucleotides are TGTGCCAGCAATTTTTTGACTAGGTTAGCGGGAGGGGAAGCAGATACGCAGTATTTT. Amino acid sequence: CASNFLTRLAGGEADTQYF.

This clonotype was seen many times. CDR3 loop: CSVEDLAGGYTF. DNA for the CDR3: TGCAGCGTTGAAGATCTGGCAGGTGGCTACACCTTC. The V call is TRBV29-1, the J call TRBJ1-2; D is unresolved. The CDR3 has 12 residues. CDR1 SQVTM and CDR2 ANQGSEA come from the germline V gene. V was clipped by 0 bases and J by 7 bases, with 9 bases between them.

As to this clonotype: An end of the junction does not agree with germline; a read error may underlie this. The chain couples TRBV5-4 to TRBJ1-6; possibly TRBD1 for D (5 bases). The CDR3 runs 15 residues. CDR1 and CDR2 from the germline V gene are SGHNT and YYREEE (reference sequence). The CDR3 loop is CVSSSQLGADSPLHF. In DNA, the CDR3 is TGTGTCAGCAGCTCCCAACTTGGGGCGGATTCACCCCTCCACTTT.

This clonotype was counted many times. This sequence joins TRBV6-6 and TRBJ2-7, with 10 bases that match TRBD1. Trimming cost V 7 bases and J 3 bases; bases outside gene matches: 3. CDR3 length equals 13 residues. Germline assignment: CDR1 MNHNY and CDR2 SVGAGI (reference sequence). The CDR3 sequence is CASTWDRGYEQYF. The CDR3 nucleotides are TGTGCCAGCACCTGGGACAGGGGCTACGAGCAGTACTTC.

The genes are TRBV20-1 and TRBJ2-7, with 13 bases identical to TRBD2. Germline V gene data show CDR1 as DFQATT and CDR2 as SNEGSKA (reference sequence). The CDR3 loop spans 16 amino acids. V lost 3 bases to trimming and J lost 3 bases; unmatched junction nucleotides: 8. The DNA for the CDR3 is TGCAGTGCTAGGACTAGCGGGAGGTCCACCTTCTACGAGCAGTACTTC. Protein product: CSARTSGRSTFYEQYF.

Many counts were recorded for this clonotype. J is TRBJ1-3 and V is TRBV6-5; 7 bases are a match to TRBD1. CDR3 length equals 15 residues. The junction had 8 bases not matched to a gene; V was cut back by 5 bases and J by 4 bases. Germline V gives CDR1 MNHEY, CDR2 SVGAGI. The CDR3: CASSPGQASGNTIYF. In nucleotides, the CDR3 is TGTGCCAGCAGTCCCGGACAGGCCTCAGGAAACACCATATATTTT.

The chain employs TRBV6-2 or TRBV6-3 and TRBJ1-1; D may be TRBD1 (6 bases). The CDR3 is 13 amino acids. Germline-derived CDR1 and CDR2 are MNHEY and SVGEGT. The V gene lost 6 bases and the J gene lost 6 bases, with 14 bases spanning the gap. CDR3 bases: TGTGCCAGCAGAAACCCAGGGGAGTCTGAAGCTTTCTTT. Translation: CASRNPGESEAFF.

Only a few counts were recorded for this clonotype. The V and J genes are TRBV11-2 and TRBJ2-1; 9 bases fit TRBD2. CDR3 size: 20 residues. Per germline, CDR1 SGHAT and CDR2 FQNNGV. The junction had 14 bases not matched to a gene; V was cut back by 0 bases and J by 2 bases. Written as DNA, the CDR3 is TGTGCCAGCAGCTTAGATCGAGGGTGGCGCGGGAGGGAGACCTACAATGAGCAGTTCTTC. Its protein is CASSLDRGWRGRETYNEQFF. The full variable domain, its missing parts supplied by reference TRBV11-2 and TRBJ2-1, is EAGVAQSPRYKIIEKRQSVAFWCNPISGHATLYWYQQILGQGPKLLIQFQNNGVVDDSQLPKDRFSAERLKGVDSTLKIQPAKLEDSAVYLCASSLDRGWRGRETYNEQFFGPGTRLTVL.

This clonotype was picked up many times. The rearrangement links TRBV2 to TRBJ1-5; D gene unclear. V dropped 4 bases and J dropped 7 bases, with 11 bases sitting between them. The germline V gene encodes CDR1 SNHLY and CDR2 FYNNEI. The length of the CDR3 is 13 residues. CDR3: CASSAEVAQPQHF. The DNA for the CDR3 is TGTGCCAGCAGTGCCGAGGTAGCCCAGCCCCAGCATTTT.

Many counts were recorded for this clonotype. The rearrangement joins TRBV7-9 to TRBJ2-3; tentatively, D is TRBD1 (6 bases). The CDR3 runs to 16 residues. V lost 5 bases to trimming and J lost 1 base, with 16 bases between them. Germline CDR1 is SEHNR and CDR2 is FQNEAQ (reference sequence). The CDR3 sequence is CASSIRGQRGTDTQYF. The CDR3 region has the DNA TGTGCCAGCAGCATAAGGGGACAAAGAGGCACAGATACGCAGTATTTT.

This clonotype came up many times. V and J are TRBV12-3 or TRBV12-4 and TRBJ2-1, with TRBD2 matching over 11 bases. V was clipped by 10 bases and J by 12 bases; unmatched bases: 14. This CDR3 is 14 amino acids long. CDR3 sequence (DNA): TGTGCCACTCTAGGGACTAGCGGAACTCACGGGCAGTTCTTC. It specifies CATLGTSGTHGQFF.

This clonotype was observed many times. The V and J genes are TRBV3-1 and TRBJ2-1; 10 bases are a match to TRBD2. CDR1 LGHDT and CDR2 YNNKEL come from the germline V gene (reference sequence). The length of the CDR3 is 13 residues. J was trimmed by 6 bases and V by 4 bases; bases with no gene match: 0. CDR3 DNA sequence: TGTGCCAGCAGCCCTAGCGGGAGCAATGAGCAGTTCTTC. This codes for CASSPSGSNEQFF.

Points on this clonotype: This may be a read error, as it is one base from a much larger clone. The V gene is TRBV6-2 or TRBV6-3, the J gene TRBJ2-7, with 11 bases fitting TRBD2. The trim removed 6 bases at V and 6 bases at J, leaving 10 bases unmatched. CDR1 is MNHEY, CDR2 SVGEGT, per germline. This CDR3 is 15 amino acids long. In DNA, the CDR3 is TGTGCCAGCAGAGAGTCTAGCGGGAGGCTCTGCGAGCAGTACTTC. The encoded protein is CASRESSGRLCEQYF.

This clonotype was seen repeatedly, ten times or more. The chain combines TRBV6-2 or TRBV6-3 with TRBJ2-3; D possibly corresponds to TRBD2 (7 bases). CDR3 size: 17 residues. The germline V and J ends were trimmed by 6 bases and 5 bases, with 24 bases remaining between them. Germline values: CDR1 MNHEY, CDR2 SVGEGT. The DNA for the CDR3 is TGTGCCAGCAGGGGCCCAAGGGGGGGAGGATTCAAAGATACGCAGTATTTT. This translates into CASRGPRGGGFKDTQYF.

This clonotype was picked up many times. The V gene is TRBV6-6, the J gene TRBJ1-4; 7 bases agree with TRBD1. J was trimmed by 6 bases and V by 2 bases; bases with no gene match: 3. CDR1 MNHNY and CDR2 SVGAGI come from the germline V gene (reference sequence). The CDR3 contains 14 residues. The CDR3 bases are TGTGCCAGCAGTTACCATCAGGGGGATGAAAAACTGTTTTTT. Its translation: CASSYHQGDEKLFF.

This clonotype was counted ten times or more. This chain uses TRBV5-6 with TRBJ1-4, with 9 bases identical to TRBD1. Germline assignment: CDR1 SGHDT and CDR2 YYEEEE. This CDR3 is 16 amino acids long. V gave up 3 bases and J gave up 13 bases; unmatched junction bases: 16. CDR3: CASSSRQGQGVGGLFF. CDR3 nucleotides: TGTGCCAGCAGCTCCAGACAGGGACAGGGTGTGGGTGGACTGTTTTTT.

This clonotype was recorded many times. This sequence joins TRBV7-2 and TRBJ2-7, with 8 bases lining up with TRBD2. After removal of 2 bases from V and 5 bases from J, the junction contained 5 bases not matched to a gene. The CDR3 has 14 residues. The germline V gene encodes CDR1 SGHTA and CDR2 FQGNSA. CDR3 in DNA: TGTGCCAGCAGCTTAATTAGCGGGGCAGACGAGCAGTACTTC. As protein: CASSLISGADEQYF.

This clonotype was detected many times. The chain links TRBV12-3 or TRBV12-4 to TRBJ1-6; TRBD1 is a possible D gene (6 bases). The CDR3 runs 15 residues. V gave up 3 bases and J gave up 10 bases, with 16 bases separating them. CDR3 region: CASSFYRAVGSPLHF. Written as DNA, the CDR3 is TGTGCCAGCAGTTTTTACAGGGCGGTAGGCTCACCCCTCCACTTT.

A note on this clonotype: This clone may be a read error of a much larger clone one base away. V gene TRBV9 combines with J gene TRBJ2-2, with a possible D match to TRBD2 (6 bases). The CDR3 has 16 amino acids. Germline lookup yields CDR1 SGDLS and CDR2 YYNGEE. Between the trimmed V and J ends, which lost 4 bases and 4 bases, there was a span of 17 bases. The CDR3 spells CASSPLRDFRTGELFF. In DNA form, the CDR3 reads TGTGCCAGCAGCCCCCTCCGGGACTTTCGCACCGGGGAGCTGTTTTTT.

This clonotype was seen many times. The chain couples TRBV5-1 to TRBJ2-3; TRBD2 matches at 9 bases. Germline CDR1 reads SGHRS; CDR2 reads YFSETQ. The CDR3 is made up of 17 amino acids. Trimming at V came to 2 bases and at J to 0 bases, leaving 7 bases not matched to a gene. CDR3 protein: CASSFGGLAGSTDTQYF. CDR3 nucleotides: TGCGCCAGCAGCTTTGGAGGCCTAGCGGGAAGCACAGATACGCAGTATTTT. Full variable domain (outside the CDR3, taken from reference TRBV5-1 and TRBJ2-3): KAGVTQTPRYLIKTRGQQVTLSCSPISGHRSVSWYQQTPGQGLQFLFEYFSETQRNKGNFPGRFSGRQFSNSRSEMNVSTLELGDSALYLCASSFGGLAGSTDTQYFGPGTRLTVL.

This clonotype was recorded at least ten times. V gene TRBV6-2 or TRBV6-3 combines with J gene TRBJ1-6; 7 nucleotides match TRBD1. J gave up 7 bases and V 7 bases, and 10 bases lay outside the gene matches. There are 15 residues in the CDR3. The germline V gene encodes CDR1 MNHEY and CDR2 SVGEGT. CDR3 DNA sequence: TGTGCCAGCACTCTGTCCGGGACAGACAATTCACCCCTCCACTTT. It yields the protein CASTLSGTDNSPLHF.

This clonotype was counted ten times or more. The chain couples TRBV12-3 or TRBV12-4 to TRBJ2-7; D perhaps matches TRBD1 (6 bases). The CDR3 extends over 13 amino acids. The V and J ends lost 6 bases and 2 bases respectively, with 11 bases between them. This chain's CDR3 is CASRATGAYEQYF. The CDR3 nucleotides are TGTGCCAGCAGAGCGACAGGAGCCTACGAGCAGTACTTC.

This clonotype has at least ten counts. The chain's CDR3 is CASSLTGNTGELFF. DNA for the CDR3: TGTGCCAGCAGCTTGACAGGGAACACCGGGGAGCTGTTTTTT. This chain joins TRBV5-4 and TRBJ2-2, with D perhaps matching TRBD1 (5 bases). V gave up 1 base and J gave up 1 base, with 5 bases separating them. CDR1 SGHNT and CDR2 YYREEE come from the germline V gene (reference sequence). This CDR3 has 14 residues.

This clonotype was seen repeatedly, ten times or more. The chain employs TRBV12-3 or TRBV12-4 and TRBJ2-2, with 10 bases that match TRBD1. The CDR3 totals 17 residues. V lost 3 bases to trimming and J lost 3 bases; unmatched junction nucleotides: 7. The CDR3 sequence is CASSFLGTGEDTGELFF. The CDR3 nucleotides read TGTGCCAGCAGTTTCTTGGGGACAGGGGAAGACACCGGGGAGCTGTTTTTT.